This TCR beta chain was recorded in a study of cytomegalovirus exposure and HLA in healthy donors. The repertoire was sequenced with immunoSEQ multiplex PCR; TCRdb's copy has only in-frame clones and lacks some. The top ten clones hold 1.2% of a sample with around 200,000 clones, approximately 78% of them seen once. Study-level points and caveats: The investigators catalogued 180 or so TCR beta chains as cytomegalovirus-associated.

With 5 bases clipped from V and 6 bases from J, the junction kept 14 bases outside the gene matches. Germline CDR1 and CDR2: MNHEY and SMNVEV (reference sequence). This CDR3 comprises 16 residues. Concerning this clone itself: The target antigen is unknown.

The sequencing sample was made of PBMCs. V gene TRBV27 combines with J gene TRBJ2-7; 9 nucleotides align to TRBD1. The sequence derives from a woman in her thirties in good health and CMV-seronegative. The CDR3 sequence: CASSTHRGRAGFEQYF. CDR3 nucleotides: TGTGCCAGCAGTACCCACAGGGGGCGCGCGGGTTTCGAGCAGTACTTC.